Sequencing of this T cell receptor (beta chain) was carried out in a study of OX40 agonist ivuxolimab in advanced cancers. V dropped 0 bases and J dropped 1; count of bases not matched to a gene: 8. From germline, CDR1 is SGHRS and CDR2 YFSETQ. This CDR3 is built from 19 residues. Using immunoSEQ multiplex PCR, the repertoire was profiled, and TCRdb retains in-frame clones only, with some absent. The sample consists of about 79,000 clones, just over 85% of them appearing once. The TCR was taken from an adult with an advanced solid tumor such as melanoma, head and neck, liver or kidney cancer. The material was CD4+ or CD8+ T cells sorted from blood, obtained in a trial of the OX40 agonist ivuxolimab. The rearrangement joins TRBV5-1 to TRBJ2-4, with 12 nucleotides matching TRBD2. CDR3 coding DNA: TGCGCCAGCAGCTTGGAGGCTAGCGGGAGGGCCGGGGCCAAAAACATTCAGTACTTC. Translating gives CASSLEASGRAGAKNIQYF. Looking up the rest from reference TRBV5-1 and TRBJ2-4 gives the full variable domain: KAGVTQTPRYLIKTRGQQVTLSCSPISGHRSVSWYQQTPGQGLQFLFEYFSETQRNKGNFPGRFSGRQFSNSRSEMNVSTLELGDSALYLCASSLEASGRAGAKNIQYFGAGTRLSVL.